This TCR beta chain was sequenced in a study of T cells in Graves' hyperthyroidism and ophthalmopathy. The V gene's germline CDR1 is MNHNS and CDR2 SASEGT. V was shortened by 6 bases and J by 5 bases, with 8 bases between the two germline ends. CDR3 length equals 11 residues. This clonotype was recorded at least ten times. A patient was excluded if there was uncontrolled infection, other autoimmune disease, pregnancy or lactation. The diagnoses drew upon clinical symptoms, serum thyroxine and TRAb, thyroid ultrasound and orbital computed tomography. The authors took PBMCs from roughly 9.3 ml fresh peripheral blood. Using RNA transcripts as the source, TCR beta CDR3 regions were amplified. The HTBI primer set drove a first-round RT-PCR of the TCR CDR3. TCRdb independently ran MiXCR on the multiplex PCR reads; one entry per CDR3 protein. The table lists about 380,000 distinct CDR3 sequences, over 11% of them singletons, with approximately 10% in the top ten.

The chain recombines TRBV6-1 with TRBJ2-7, with D perhaps given as TRBD1 or TRBD2 (5 bases each). The sample taken for sequencing was blood. The clonotype comes from a woman aged 55-75 years with Graves' hyperthyroidism. CDR3 sequence (DNA): TGTGCCAGCAGCCGAGGGGACGAGCAGTACTTC. It codes for CASSRGDEQYF.